Listed below are T cell receptor beta chains from one sample, sequenced in a study of vaccination and CD4 T cells after COVID-19. These receptors lack a known antigen. TCRdb used MiXCR to reprocess the PCR reads, holding one entry per CDR3 protein. This repertoire shows about 22,000 distinct CDR3 sequences, about two fifths found once; its top ten account for roughly 27%. Sequenced here: CD4+ T cells from blood, cultured in vitro, sampled about 7 months after SARS-CoV-2 vaccination. The origin of the receptors is a human donor who had recovered from COVID-19. The CDR3 runs from the conserved cysteine through the conserved F or W. Each record gives: J gene, clone size, V gene, CDR3 protein. Only part of the rows carry a size: once, few, many, or a class if the clone is expanded.

>TRBJ2-7|.|TRBV20-1
CSARHLSYAYEQYF
>TRBJ1-5|.|TRBV6-1
CASGRTGGSNQPQHF
>TRBJ2-3|.|TRBV7-2
CASSPIQARSDTQYF
>TRBJ2-7|few|TRBV27
CASSYRAGGGIYEQYF
>TRBJ2-7|.|TRBV7-2
CASSSNTGIRGYEQYF
>TRBJ2-5|.|TRBV6-5
CASSYGPRETQYF
>TRBJ2-7|.|TRBV20-1
CSARDSSGVSYEQYF
>TRBJ2-1|.|TRBV24-1
CATSDAKGWVNEQFF
>TRBJ2-7|.|TRBV5-4
CASSPTVETGTGQYF
>TRBJ2-3|few|TRBV6-1
CASSWGGRFTGTQYF
>TRBJ1-5|few|TRBV6-1
CASRPWGASNQPQHF
>TRBJ1-1|few|TRBV7-2
CASSRSTGTNTEAFF
>TRBJ1-2|.|TRBV12-3/TRBV12-4
CASSSTAGNYGYTF
>TRBJ2-1|.|TRBV15
CAISRALAESSYNEQFF
>TRBJ1-5|few|TRBV6-4
CASSEQINQPQHF
>TRBJ1-2|.|TRBV4-3
CASSYGQDNYGYTF
>TRBJ1-5|few|TRBV7-2
CASSPDPSNQPQHF
>TRBJ1-5|few|TRBV11-3
CASTTGGHSNQPQHF
>TRBJ2-3|few|TRBV20-1
CSAGDFGGPDTQYF
>TRBJ2-5|.|TRBV7-8
CASKEPGRTGRETQYF